This TCR beta chain was captured in a study of cytomegalovirus exposure and HLA in healthy donors listed by TCRdb under 2017. Background for the entire study: According to an earlier analysis of 450 to 650 of the donors, some 170 million T cells yielded some 110 million unique TCR beta sequences and 276 Gb of sequence data. In a later analysis, previously published TCR beta repertoires from about 640 donors were re-analyzed and high-resolution HLA genotyping was added so that TCR occurrence patterns could be studied. In an earlier analysis of more than 550 of the donors, high-throughput TCR beta sequencing was used to judge whether each TCR beta V gene segment behaved as functional or pseudogenic. Around 320 gigabases of sequencing data and some 85 million unique TCR sequences were included in an early release covering about 600 HLA-typed donors. Along with the roughly 700-subject first cohort, a separate validation cohort of about 110 different subjects was used. Class I and class II HLA loci were covered by the typing at four-digit resolution. Every repertoire in the discovery cohort had been generated on one and the same sequencing platform. Among about 390 genotyped donors of the cohort, an average of about 240,000 unique TCR beta nucleotide sequences were sequenced per donor, roughly a sixth of them non-productive. The number of typed donors differed by locus: 629-630 for A, B, C, DRB1 and DQB1; some 540 for DQA1; 606 for DPA1; and about 450 for DPB1. Several DR-DQ haplotypes were treated as single units for association and clustering because of strong linkage in the cohort. Donor age, sex, ethnicity and CMV serostatus were compiled alongside the repertoire data. The genetic ancestry cluster associated with self-reported Caucasian donors included roughly 84% of the approximately 430 genotyped donors. A later genetic analysis used genome-wide SNP genotypes for about three fifths of the 666 donors, treating that subset as a discovery cohort. High-throughput TCR immunosequencing, statistical association of individual TCRs with disease status, and machine learning were combined to predict cytomegalovirus infection status. Using immunosequencing, the study profiled T cell repertoires from around 670 subjects and related those repertoires to cytomegalovirus serostatus. The aim of the study was to test whether cataloging public T cell receptors could identify signatures of past pathogen exposure. Rather than using new phenotypic data, the later analysis identified candidate immune exposures from TCR beta sequences and from how often those sequences occurred across donors. Broad study findings and their caveats: A later analysis found that HLA-associated TCR beta chains were more clonally expanded and had lower generation probabilities than equally common non-associated chains. Strong co-occurrence of HLA alleles, especially DR and DQ, made assigning TCR associations to individual alleles difficult. A later genetic analysis associated a missense DCLRE1C variant with V-gene and J-gene trimming of TCR beta chains, and an independent cohort replicated the association. Because counts were too low, roughly 16 rarely observed V segments, including chromosome 9 orphons, were excluded from the earlier analysis of 587 of the donors. Because HLA typing was missing for some donors at each locus, association tests included only the typed subset. Sequencing depth was assumed to be roughly uniform across donors in the presence/absence analyses, though that assumption may not hold. Most CMV-associated TCR beta chains appeared to be HLA-restricted in a later analysis, and the HLA associations seemed to be driven largely by CMV exposure. According to a later analysis, parvovirus B19, influenza, CMV and Epstein-Barr virus appeared linked to several top co-occurrence clusters. It was suggested by the authors that the approach could potentially be generalized to other disease states and immunological phenotypes. Linkage disequilibrium might explain the correlated functional status among segregating V segments, but an unknown experimental factor could not be ruled out. Cytomegalovirus status was reported to be diagnosed by the classifier with high specificity and sensitivity in both the original and validation cohorts. Immune exposure information for the cohort was limited to CMV serostatus. A further reported finding was that TCR beta sequences accurately predicted the HLA-A and HLA-B alleles for most subjects in the first cohort. In a later analysis, TCR association rates were found to vary across HLA loci, with the most associated TCRs seen for DRB1 alleles and the fewest for HLA-C alleles. An earlier analysis of roughly 570 of the donors showed that most TCR beta V segments appeared in productive rearrangements either about 90% or about 30% of the time, which broadly matched IMGT annotations. The sequencing pipeline was judged likely to have produced a cluster of highly shared sequence variants as a technical artifact. Three of the identified cytomegalovirus-associated TCR beta chains were confirmed in vitro to be specific for cytomegalovirus antigens. A later analysis associated 16,951 TCR beta sequences with specific HLA alleles at a false discovery rate of 0.05. Most TCR sequences were observed very rarely across donors, whereas some public TCRs were present in many individuals. In a later genetic analysis, fewer N-insertions in productive TCRs were reported among donors in an Asian-associated ancestry cluster than the approximately 710-donor mean. The study gave a list of under 200 TCR beta chains associated with cytomegalovirus. Some IMGT-functional V segments, including TRBV6-2 and TRBV6-3, could not be told apart with the 87-base-pair reads, so those segments were excluded. Only TCR beta chains were sequenced in this cohort, and the absence of alpha or paired-chain data limited detectable features.

CDR1 and CDR2 are drawn from the germline V gene (reference sequence): SEHNR, FQNEAQ. Trimming costs V 1 base and J 1 base, and their ends lie 7 bases apart. The CDR3 spans 14 residues, from the cysteine through the phenylalanine. Only the CDR3 DNA is retained, 42 bases long and in frame from the first base. The cohort consisted of 666 healthy bone marrow donors. At the time of sampling, every cohort member was nominally healthy, though immune exposures that went unrecorded were likely present. The donor tested CMV seronegative, placing the donor among the 350 to 400 seronegative members of the cohort. A peripheral blood sample was collected from each donor, and TCR beta sequencing was performed on peripheral blood mononuclear cells. The Qiagen DNeasy Blood Extraction Kit was used to extract genomic DNA from the blood cell samples. Comments on this clone: No cognate antigen has been identified for it. No quality values exist for individual bases; no much larger clone is one base distant.

The method was the immunoSEQ multiplex PCR assay. For the multiplex PCR, a mixture combining 60 forward primers for TCR Vbeta segments and 13 reverse primers for TCR Jbeta segments was used. A multiplex PCR assay on genomic DNA amplified the CDR3 region of rearranged TCR beta genes. Amplified TCR beta libraries were sequenced as 87-base-pair reads on the Illumina HiSeq System. The paper's processing steps were these. In a later analysis, roughly 80 million unique TCR beta chains were counted across the roughly 610 repertoires, and approximately 11 million of these chains were shared by at least two donors. Raw reads were error-corrected and collapsed into unique sequences with a nearest-neighbor algorithm that merged closely related sequences to remove PCR and sequencing errors. Alignment of CDR3 sequences to IMGT reference sequences was used to assign V, D and J gene segments. For a sequence to be retained, a match of at least six nucleotides to both a V gene segment and a J gene segment was required. A rearrangement was called productive if the CDR3 had no stop codons and remained in frame with V and J, and every other rearrangement was called non-productive. CDR3 was defined by IMGT convention, running from the second conserved V-encoded cysteine to the conserved J-encoded phenylalanine. Sequences without an unambiguous match to a single V gene segment were excluded from the earlier analysis of approximately 600 of the donors. An earlier analysis of 587 of the donors called V segments functional above 56.7% productive rearrangements and segregating when the between-donor standard deviation exceeded 5%. To diagnose cytomegalovirus status from the catalog of TCR beta chain sequences, a statistical classification framework was built. A later analysis assigned V and J genes by comparing TCR nucleotide sequences with IMGT/GENE-DB human TR gene sequences. A later analysis assigned CDR3 sequences and most-parsimonious VDJ recombination scenarios with the TCRdist pipeline. A later analysis defined each TCR beta chain by its CDR3 amino acid sequence plus V-gene family, and excluded reads lacking a unique V-gene family. A later analysis removed 550 to 650 highly shared, low-generation-probability nucleotide sequences to deal with suspected cross-contamination and a sequencing artifact. In a later analysis, a clonal expansion index for each public chain was calculated from normalized within-repertoire ranks of inferred template counts. In a later analysis, generation probabilities were computed using a VDJ recombination model fitted to out-of-frame rearrangements, and the results were checked against IGoR. A later analysis scored TCR-TCR, TCR-HLA and TCR-CMV co-occurrence with hypergeometric tests, applying a repertoire-size bias correction to TCR pairs. False discovery rates were estimated in a later analysis by permuting HLA or CMV assignments 20 times. A later analysis grouped co-occurring TCRs with DBSCAN, adding TCRdist sequence similarity when clustering within HLA-allele-positive subsets. For co-occurrence clustering, repertoires with fewer than 30,000 or more than 120,000 public chains were excluded, along with five repertoires with anomalous nucleotide sharing. In its TCRdb copy, this immuneACCESS table keeps in-frame sequences only and misses some clones. Where compared with another copy, unresolved V genes explain less than half of these, and the others have no known cause. Clonal size and the V and J genes are those of that table, whereas D and trimming came from the DNA. The sample table records fewer than 140,000 clones; approximately 79% of these occur just once. Jointly, the top ten make up 3% to 4% of the sample.

Sequencing was performed on PBMCs. The chain employs TRBV7-9 and TRBJ1-1, with the D gene not clear enough to name. The clonotype originates from a man aged 55 to 69 in good health and CMV-seronegative. The sequenced DNA is TGTGCCAGCAGCTTAGTATCGGGGAACACTGAAGCTTTCTTT. Protein translation: CASSLVSGNTEAFF.